This T cell receptor (beta chain) was captured by sequencing in a study of CD8 T cells in ankylosing spondylitis. Findings and caveats of the study: Previous work reported some of these motif variants in the synovial fluid and blood of reactive arthritis. Researchers reportedly found disease-linked clones significantly enriched in matched ankylosing spondylitis synovial fluid. Ankylosing spondylitis blood seemed to carry a telltale TCR beta motif made of roughly 8 highly homologous variants.

Construction of TCR beta libraries was performed using quantitative 5'-RACE with molecular barcodes. MiXCR was run by TCRdb on the 5' RACE reads, yielding one entry per CDR3 protein. The sample lists 450,000 to 550,000 distinct CDR3 sequences, roughly 5.2% occurring once. This clonotype was detected ten times or more. Its antigen is unidentified. V was pared by 0 bases and J by 5 bases, with 9 bases between. The CDR3 runs to 14 residues. Germline assignment: CDR1 SGHVS and CDR2 FQNEAQ. This sequence originates from a male donor with ankylosing spondylitis. What was sequenced was blood, either unsorted or a sorted T cell fraction (not recorded which). The chain couples TRBV7-8 to TRBJ2-3, with D tentatively TRBD1 (6 bases). CDR3 in DNA: TGTGCCAGCAGCTTAGCCCCACAGGGAGATACGCAGTATTTT. Its protein product is CASSLAPQGDTQYF.